Following are 13 T cell receptor beta chains from one sample sequenced in a study of blood T cell repertoires in COVID-19. Some clones are missing from TCRdb's copy, which holds only in-frame ones; the method was immunoSEQ multiplex PCR. The sample lists roughly 280,000 clones, about 88% seen once, with about 4% in the top ten. Sequencing was carried out using peripheral blood. These receptors all come from a man aged 18 to 29 with active or convalescent COVID-19.

Only one count was recorded for this clone. This chain uses TRBV27 with TRBJ1-5; 9 bases map to TRBD1. V was pared by 0 bases and J by 6 bases, with 3 bases of the junction left unmatched. CDR1 and CDR2 (germline): MNHEY, SMNVEV (reference sequence). This CDR3 is built from 15 residues. The CDR3 region is CASSLSGTGSQPQHF. The CDR3 coding sequence is TGTGCCAGCAGTTTATCCGGGACAGGGAGTCAGCCCCAGCATTTT.

The chain links TRBV5-4 to TRBJ2-7; 9 bases match TRBD1. Trimming cost V 5 bases and J 6 bases; bases outside gene matches: 6. The germline V gene encodes CDR1 SGHNT and CDR2 YYREEE (reference sequence). CDR3 length equals 13 residues. CDR3 in DNA: TGTGCCAGCAGACCCGGACAGGGGCCCGAGCAGTACTTC. Amino acids: CASRPGQGPEQYF.

In its sample, this clone was seen once. The rearrangement joins TRBV25-1 to TRBJ1-2; D might be TRBD1 (6 bases). Looked up from germline, CDR1 is MGHDK and CDR2 is SYGVNS. There are 17 residues in the CDR3. V was pared by 0 bases and J by 3 bases, with 17 bases between. The CDR3 here is CASSEYYLGAGDYGYTF. The DNA of the CDR3 is TGTGCCAGCAGTGAATATTATCTTGGGGCAGGGGACTATGGCTACACCTTC.

This clone came up many times. V is TRBV27 and J is TRBJ2-7; 8 bases fit TRBD1. The CDR3 runs to 13 residues. The trim removed 5 bases at V and 4 bases at J, leaving 4 bases unmatched. Germline CDR1 reads MNHEY; CDR2 reads SMNVEV (reference sequence). The CDR3: CASSKGQAYEQYF. CDR3 DNA: TGTGCCAGCAGTAAGGGACAGGCTTACGAGCAGTACTTC.

The chain couples TRBV6-6 to TRBJ2-1; possible D gene TRBD2, 6 bases. The V gene lost 7 bases and the J gene lost 5 bases, with 9 bases spanning the gap. CDR3 length: 12 residues. Germline V CDR1 and CDR2: MNHNY, SVGAGI (reference sequence). CDR3 region: CASTSGDNEQFF. The CDR3 bases are TGTGCCAGCACCTCGGGAGACAATGAGCAGTTCTTC.

The CDR3 region is CASSVGQNTEAFF. The CDR3 coding sequence is TGTGCCAGCTCCGTGGGCCAGAACACTGAAGCTTTCTTT. The chain employs TRBV18 and TRBJ1-1; D remains unclear. Between the trimmed V and J ends, which lost 6 bases and 1 base, there was a span of 9 bases. From germline, CDR1 is KGHSH and CDR2 LQKENI. The CDR3 is 13 amino acids.

V gene TRBV27 combines with J gene TRBJ1-6; 7 bases are shared with TRBD1. From germline, CDR1 is MNHEY and CDR2 SMNVEV (reference sequence). The V and J ends lost 0 bases and 7 bases, in that order; junction bases with no gene match: 9. There are 17 residues in the CDR3. In nucleotides, the CDR3 is TGTGCCAGCAGTTTATCGAGTCCGGGACAGCTCAATTCACCCCTCCACTTT. Translation: CASSLSSPGQLNSPLHF.

J is TRBJ2-7 and V is TRBV2, with TRBD2 matching over 12 bases. The germline V gene has CDR1 SNHLY and CDR2 FYNNEI. This CDR3 has 17 residues. V lost 3 bases to trimming and J lost 4 bases; unmatched junction nucleotides: 10. The CDR3 is CASSERASGRELYEQYF. The DNA of the CDR3 is TGTGCCAGCAGTGAGAGGGCTAGCGGGAGGGAGTTGTACGAGCAGTACTTC.

The count of this clone is one. V usage is TRBV5-4 and J usage is TRBJ2-7; D not certain. This CDR3 region has 11 residues. The germline V and J ends were trimmed by 3 bases and 6 bases, with 7 bases remaining between them. Germline values: CDR1 SGHNT, CDR2 YYREEE (reference sequence). The CDR3 protein is CASSSLSEQYF. The CDR3 nucleotides read TGTGCCAGCAGCTCGCTCAGCGAGCAGTACTTC.

This rearrangement joins TRBV3-1 (or the pseudogene TRBV3-2) to TRBJ1-2; no firm D call. Per the germline V gene, CDR1 is LGHDT and CDR2 is YNNKEL (reference sequence). The V gene lost 3 bases and the J gene lost 2 bases, with 7 bases spanning the gap. There are 13 residues in the CDR3. Here the CDR3 DNA reads TGTGCCAGCAGCCAGAACAGAAACTATGGCTACACCTTC. It is translated as CASSQNRNYGYTF.

The chain has TRBV5-6 and TRBJ1-1; 9 bases map to TRBD1. CDR3 size: 14 residues. V trimming: 4 bases; J trimming: 4 bases; junction bases outside the gene matches: 5. The germline gives CDR1 SGHDT, CDR2 YYEEEE. The CDR3 loop reads CASSAGTGPTEAFF. CDR3 coding DNA: TGTGCCAGCAGCGCCGGGACAGGGCCCACTGAAGCTTTCTTT.

This clone has only one observation. The chain couples TRBV20-1 to TRBJ2-5, with D possibly matching TRBD2 (7 bases). The V end lost 3 bases, the J end lost 5 bases, and 13 bases lay between the germline ends. Germline values: CDR1 DFQATT, CDR2 SNEGSKA (reference sequence). The CDR3 extends over 13 amino acids. The CDR3 DNA reads as TGCAGTGCTAGTCCGGGGGGCAAGGAGACCCAGTACTTC. It encodes CSASPGGKETQYF.

The chain recombines TRBV11-3 with TRBJ1-3, with D hard to call. CDR1 SGHNT and CDR2 YENEEA come from the germline V gene. The CDR3 covers 13 residues. Deletions cut 3 bases from V and 8 bases from J, with 11 bases between. In nucleotides, the CDR3 is TGTGCCAGCAGCTTCAGTGGAGAGTACACCATATATTTT. Its protein product is CASSFSGEYTIYF.